This TCR beta chain was obtained from a study of T cells in Graves' hyperthyroidism and ophthalmopathy (dated by TCRdb to the late 2010s). Describing the broader study: Peripheral blood samples were taken at the time of initial diagnosis, prior to any treatment. After blood sampling, hyperthyroidism patients were treated with methimazole at a starting dose of 30 mg daily, and ophthalmopathy patients were treated with high-dose intravenous methylprednisolone. According to the paper, TCR Vbeta CDR3 sequencing was carried out on approximately 140 peripheral blood samples, which came from 40 to 45 ophthalmopathy, approximately 78 hyperthyroidism and roughly 17 progressor patients. The 75 to 100 discovery patients were divided at random into training and test sets in a 7:3 ratio. A discovery cohort of about 96 patients, roughly 45 with Graves' ophthalmopathy and approximately 57 with stable Graves' hyperthyroidism, was used to find distinguishing TCR V-J signatures. Prospective prediction of ophthalmopathy was tested in an independent validation cohort consisting of 18 to 20 hyperthyroidism patients and more than 15 patients who later progressed to ophthalmopathy. In addition, the study compared T-cell repertoires in thyroid tissue and in blood from five or six Graves' hyperthyroidism patients. Broad study findings and their caveats: In validation, the model predicted progression to ophthalmopathy a median of roughly 6.2 months before onset, with about 67% sensitivity and around 76% specificity. In cross-validation, a model built on a 13 V-J signature told ophthalmopathy apart from stable hyperthyroidism with approximately 90% sensitivity and approximately 81% specificity, and in testing the same model reached 80%/75%. Most expanded thyroid clonotypes (frequency above 0.001) were also detected in blood, a finding suggesting that blood repertoires may reflect thyroid immune responses. No statistical method was used to set the sample size in advance, and investigators knew the group allocation.

The germline V gene yields MNHNS for CDR1 and SASEGT for CDR2. Including cysteine and phenylalanine, the CDR3 has 13 amino acids. Only CDR3 DNA is held: 39 bases, read in frame from base 1. The V and J ends are trimmed by 3 bases and 4 bases, leaving 8 bases between them. As regards this clonotype: No antigen is known for it. Base qualities are not at hand, and no much larger clone is one base apart.

TCR beta CDR3 regions were amplified from RNA transcripts. The TCR CDR3 was subjected to a first round of RT-PCR using the HTBI primer set and the Qiagen OneStep RT-PCR kit. Libraries were constructed in a second round of multiplex PCR, after which size selection and purification were performed. Paired-end sequencing of the libraries was performed with 100 bp reads on an Illumina HiSeq2000. As for how the authors treated the data: SOAPnuke was used to process the raw data, with reads discarded if the reads contained adapters or uncalled bases, had a mean Phred below 15, or lacked an exact constant-primer or identifier match. High-quality paired reads were merged using COPE v1.2.5, and each unique nucleotide sequence was defined as a clonotype. MiTCR v1.1 was used to align clonotypes to the IMGT TRBV, TRBD and TRBJ reference segments. Only V-J combinations with frequency above 0.0001, covering 99% to 99.2% of repertoires, were analysed. A TCS score was defined as the ratio of F50 (clonal expansion) to E x V (chaos), with BLOSUM62-based TCRdist applied between CDR3 peptides within each V-J. Welch's t-statistics and random forest reduced fewer than 600 V-J features to some 14, which were used in a naive Bayes classifier (R e1071). TCRdb passed the public sequencing reads through fastp at Q25 and MiXCR, retaining productive beta sequences. For every CDR3 protein sequence, its rows merge into one entry that carries the most common genes and DNA. TCRdb, not the authors, supplied the V and J calls. For this sample the table gives about 560,000 distinct CDR3 sequences, of which around 15% were detected only once. The leading ten clones occupy approximately 18% of the sample.

Graves' hyperthyroidism was defined as stable when no progression to ophthalmopathy occurred over 18 months of follow-up. Hyperthyroidism patients were newly diagnosed, had a disease duration of under 2 months, and were aged 18 to 65 years. Patients with uncontrolled infections, other autoimmune diseases, pregnancy or lactation were excluded. Diagnoses were established on the basis of clinical symptoms, serum thyroxine and TRAb, thyroid ultrasound, and orbital computed tomography. PBMCs were separated from about 10 ml of fresh peripheral blood using Ficoll-Paque density gradient centrifugation. Trizol reagent was used to extract total RNA, and RNA quality was then checked on an Agilent 2100 Bioanalyzer.

The rearranged chain carries TRBV6-1 and TRBJ2-3; TRBD2 is a possible D gene, resting on 6 matching bases. The specimen sequenced was blood. The clonotype originates from a woman aged 18-29 years with Graves' hyperthyroidism. This receptor carries the CDR3 CASSDGGSDTQYF. At the DNA level, the sequence is TGTGCCAGCAGTGACGGAGGGTCAGATACGCAGTATTTT.